This note documents a single T cell receptor (beta chain) sequence. What it binds is not known. The V gene lost 3 bases and the J gene lost 0 bases, with 2 bases spanning the gap. The germline V gene has CDR1 DFQATT and CDR2 SNEGSKA (reference sequence). This CDR3 is 11 amino acids long. Here immunoSEQ multiplex PCR was the method, and the copy in TCRdb shows in-frame clones only, minus some. The sample holds about 87,000 clones, more than 85% seen once. This entry belongs to a study of radiotherapy plus CTLA-4 blockade in lung cancer. Study at large: Objective responses were seen in around a sixth of patients, disease control in less than 40%. Study outcomes and limitations: Response was reportedly best predicted by early blood T cell clone dynamics, with interferon-beta. Expansion of tumor-derived TCR clones was observed in blood after radiotherapy plus ipilimumab.

Focal radiation plus CTLA-4 blockade with ipilimumab was given to patients with chemo-refractory metastatic non-small-cell lung cancer. This receptor was obtained from a human donor with non-small cell lung cancer that progressed on radiotherapy plus ipilimumab. The sample here was peripheral blood, taken from a patient treated with radiotherapy plus ipilimumab. The chain combines TRBV20-1 with TRBJ1-1; D not resolved. The CDR3 spells CSARVNTEAFF. The CDR3 region has the DNA TGCAGTGCTAGGGTGAACACTGAAGCTTTCTTT.